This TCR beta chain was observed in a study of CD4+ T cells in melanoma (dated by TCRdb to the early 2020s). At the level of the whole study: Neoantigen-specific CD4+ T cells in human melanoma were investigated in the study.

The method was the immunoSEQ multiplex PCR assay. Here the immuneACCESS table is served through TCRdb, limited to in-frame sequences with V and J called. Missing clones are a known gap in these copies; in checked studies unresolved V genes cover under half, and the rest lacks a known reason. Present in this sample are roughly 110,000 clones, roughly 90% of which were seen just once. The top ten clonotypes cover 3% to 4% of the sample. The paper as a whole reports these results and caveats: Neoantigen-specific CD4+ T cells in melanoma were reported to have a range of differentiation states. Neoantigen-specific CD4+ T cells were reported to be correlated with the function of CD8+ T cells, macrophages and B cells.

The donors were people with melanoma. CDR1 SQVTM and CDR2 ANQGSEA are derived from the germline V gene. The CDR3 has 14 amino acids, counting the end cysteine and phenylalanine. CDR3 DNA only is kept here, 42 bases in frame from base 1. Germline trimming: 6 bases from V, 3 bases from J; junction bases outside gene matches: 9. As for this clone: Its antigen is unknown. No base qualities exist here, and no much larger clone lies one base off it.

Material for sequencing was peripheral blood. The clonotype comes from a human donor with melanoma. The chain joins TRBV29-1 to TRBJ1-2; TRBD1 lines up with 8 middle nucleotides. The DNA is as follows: TGCAGCGTCCTTCCACAGGGGGGGGACTATGGCTACACCTTC. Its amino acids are CSVLPQGGDYGYTF.